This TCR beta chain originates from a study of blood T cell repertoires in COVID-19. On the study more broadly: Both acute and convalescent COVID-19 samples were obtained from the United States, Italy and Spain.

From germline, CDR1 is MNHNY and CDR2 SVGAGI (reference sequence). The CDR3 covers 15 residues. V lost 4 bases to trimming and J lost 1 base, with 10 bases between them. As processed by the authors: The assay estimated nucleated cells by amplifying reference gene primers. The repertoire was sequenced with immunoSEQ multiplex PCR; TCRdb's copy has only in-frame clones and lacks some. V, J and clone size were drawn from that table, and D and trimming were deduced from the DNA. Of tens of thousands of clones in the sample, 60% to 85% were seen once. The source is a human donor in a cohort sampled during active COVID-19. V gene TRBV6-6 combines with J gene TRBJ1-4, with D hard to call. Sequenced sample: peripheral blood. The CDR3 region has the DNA TGTGCCAGCAGTTTCGAGGGTGGAACTAATGAAAAACTGTTTTTT. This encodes CASSFEGGTNEKLFF.